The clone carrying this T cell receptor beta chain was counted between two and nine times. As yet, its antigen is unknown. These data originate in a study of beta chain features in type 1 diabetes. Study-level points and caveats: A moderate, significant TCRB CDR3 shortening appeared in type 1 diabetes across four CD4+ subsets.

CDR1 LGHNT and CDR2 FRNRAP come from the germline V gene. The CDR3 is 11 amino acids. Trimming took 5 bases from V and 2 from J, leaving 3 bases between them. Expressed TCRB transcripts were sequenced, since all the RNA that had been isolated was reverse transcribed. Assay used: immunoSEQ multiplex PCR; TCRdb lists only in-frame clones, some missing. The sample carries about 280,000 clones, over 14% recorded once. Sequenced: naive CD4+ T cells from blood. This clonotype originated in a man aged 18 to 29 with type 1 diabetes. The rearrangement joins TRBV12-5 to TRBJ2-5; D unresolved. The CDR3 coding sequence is TGTGCTAGTGGTACACAAGAGACCCAGTACTTC. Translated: CASGTQETQYF.